The count of the clone carrying this T cell receptor (beta chain) is one. Trimming cost V 5 bases and J 6 bases, with 7 bases left between them. Looked up from germline, CDR1 is SNHLY and CDR2 is FYNNEI. This CDR3 has 11 amino acids. Data came from immunoSEQ multiplex PCR; TCRdb stores just in-frame clones and leaves some out. The sample carries 130,000 to 150,000 clones, roughly four fifths recorded once. This specimen belongs to a study of cytomegalovirus exposure and HLA in healthy donors. The source of this sequence is a woman aged 30 to 39 in good health and CMV-seronegative. This sequence joins TRBV2 and TRBJ2-5; D gene ambiguous. Material for sequencing was PBMCs. The CDR3 DNA sequence: TGTGCCAGCAGTTCTAAGCAGACCCAGTACTTC. This codes for CASSSKQTQYF. Drawing the rest from reference TRBV2 and TRBJ2-5, the complete variable domain is EPEVTQTPSHQVTQMGQEVILRCVPISNHLYFYWYRQILGQKVEFLVSFYNNEISEKSEIFDDQFSVERPDGSNFTLKIRSTKLEDSAMYFCASSSKQTQYFGPGTRLLVL.